These 12 T cell receptor beta chains share one sample of origin, sequenced in a study of T cell responses to AZD1222 COVID-19 vaccine. Sequencing used immunoSEQ multiplex PCR; TCRdb keeps in-frame clones, though not all of them. The sample has about 180,000 clones; about 92% are singletons. The sample was peripheral blood, taken on day 0 of AZD1222 vaccination. The source is an adult in good health.

The CDR3 is CASSADRVGNSPLHF. The CDR3 DNA reads TGTGCCAGCAGCGCGGACAGGGTTGGGAATTCACCCCTCCACTTT. This sequence joins TRBV9 and TRBJ1-6; 8 bases fit TRBD1. In germline, CDR1 is SGDLS, CDR2 YYNGEE. The CDR3 has 15 residues. Germline trimming cut 3 bases from V and 7 bases from J; bases unmatched to any gene: 6.

V is TRBV9 and J is TRBJ2-3, with 13 bases fitting TRBD2. The germline V gene encodes CDR1 SGDLS and CDR2 YYNGEE. J was trimmed by 4 bases and V by 4 bases; bases with no gene match: 6. The CDR3 sequence is 16 residues long. CDR3 in amino acids: CASSSRTSGSADTQYF. The CDR3 bases are TGTGCCAGCAGCTCTCGGACTAGCGGGAGCGCAGATACGCAGTATTTT.

The chain employs TRBV14 and TRBJ1-2; D perhaps matches TRBD1 (5 bases). Trimming shortened V by 4 bases and J by 3 bases, and 18 bases separated the two germline ends. Germline-derived CDR1 and CDR2 are SGHDN and FVKESK. CDR3 length: 16 residues. CDR3 nucleotide sequence: TGTGCCAGCAGCCCGATTTTAAACAGGTTCGACTATGGCTACACCTTC. Its translation: CASSPILNRFDYGYTF. Based on the CDR3 plus reference TRBV14 and TRBJ1-2, the full variable domain is EAGVTQFPSHSVIEKGQTVTLRCDPISGHDNLYWYRRVMGKEIKFLLHFVKESKQDESGMPNNRFLAERTGGTYSTLKVQPAELEDSGVYFCASSPILNRFDYGYTFGSGTRLTVV.

This chain joins TRBV12-5 and TRBJ2-7; D is uncertain. The germline V and J ends were trimmed by 1 base and 6 bases, with 7 bases remaining between them. Germline CDR1 reads LGHNT; CDR2 reads FRNRAP. The CDR3 is made up of 12 amino acids. The DNA for the CDR3 is TGTGCTAGTGGTTTGGCGATACGCGAGCAGTACTTC. The encoded protein is CASGLAIREQYF.

CDR3 DNA: TGCGCCAGCAGCATCGACAGCGGCACAGATACGCAGTATTTT. The encoded protein is CASSIDSGTDTQYF. The chain carries TRBV5-1 and TRBJ2-3; D might be TRBD1 (5 bases). This CDR3 spans 14 amino acids. CDR1 and CDR2 from the germline V gene are SGHRS and YFSETQ. With 4 bases removed from V and 1 base from J, the gap between germline ends came to 10 bases. Full variable domain (missing parts from reference TRBV5-1 and TRBJ2-3): KAGVTQTPRYLIKTRGQQVTLSCSPISGHRSVSWYQQTPGQGLQFLFEYFSETQRNKGNFPGRFSGRQFSNSRSEMNVSTLELGDSALYLCASSIDSGTDTQYFGPGTRLTVL.

The genes are TRBV4-2 and TRBJ2-1; 8 bases are shared with TRBD2. CDR3 length: 18 amino acids. Unmatched junction bases numbered 13, after V lost 1 base and J lost 5 bases. CDR1 is LGHNA, CDR2 YNFKEQ, per germline. The CDR3 is CASSQGTSASGRNNEQFF. In DNA form, the CDR3 reads TGTGCCAGCAGCCAAGGGACCTCTGCGAGCGGGAGAAACAATGAGCAGTTCTTC.

The chain uses TRBV9 and TRBJ2-3, with 9 bases identical to TRBD2. This CDR3 spans 16 amino acids. After removal of 0 bases from V and 0 bases from J, the junction contained 2 bases not matched to a gene. Germline CDR1 is SGDLS and CDR2 is YYNGEE. The CDR3 DNA follows: TGTGCCAGCAGCGTAGCAACTAGCGGGAGCACAGATACGCAGTATTTT. Its protein is CASSVATSGSTDTQYF. Drawing the rest from reference TRBV9 and TRBJ2-3, the complete variable domain is DSGVTQTPKHLITATGQRVTLRCSPRSGDLSVYWYQQSLDQGLQFLIQYYNGEERAKGNILERFSAQQFPDLHSELNLSSLELGDSALYFCASSVATSGSTDTQYFGPGTRLTVL.

The rearrangement links TRBV5-1 to TRBJ2-1, with D possibly being TRBD1 (6 bases). This CDR3 is 20 amino acids long. Trimming stripped 3 bases from V and 4 bases from J, with 29 bases between. Germline V gene sequence: CDR1 SGHRS, CDR2 YFSETQ. The CDR3 here is CASSSTFNLQGSPFYNEQFF. The DNA for the CDR3 is TGCGCCAGCAGCTCAACTTTTAACCTACAGGGATCCCCATTTTACAATGAGCAGTTCTTC.

CDR3 sequence (DNA): TGTGCCAGCAGCAGGGGGAATTATGGCTACACCTTC. Protein sequence: CASSRGNYGYTF. The V and J genes are TRBV6-5 and TRBJ1-2, with TRBD1 identical over 7 bases. The CDR3 length is 12 residues. V was pared by 6 bases and J by 5 bases, with 3 bases of the junction left unmatched. Germline V lookup: CDR1 MNHEY, CDR2 SVGAGI.

The chain recombines TRBV5-1 with TRBJ2-5, with a possible D match to TRBD2 (6 bases). V lost 7 bases to trimming and J lost 0 bases, with 19 bases between them. This CDR3 has 16 residues. Germline V gene data show CDR1 as SGHRS and CDR2 as YFSETQ. The CDR3 DNA follows: TGCGCCAGCTCCCTAACCCGACTAGGAGACCAAGAGACCCAGTACTTC. Encoded protein: CASSLTRLGDQETQYF.

The chain has TRBV4-1 and TRBJ1-4; 9 positions match TRBD1. In germline, CDR1 is MGHRA, CDR2 YSYEKL. The length of the CDR3 is 15 residues. The junction had 5 bases not matched to a gene; V was cut back by 2 bases and J by 7 bases. The CDR3 coding sequence is TGCGCCAGCAGCCAAACAGGGGGCAACGGTGAAAAACTGTTTTTT. It encodes CASSQTGGNGEKLFF.

This chain joins TRBV14 and TRBJ2-1, with D maybe TRBD2 (7 bases). CDR1 SGHDN and CDR2 FVKESK come from the germline V gene. Trimming stripped 2 bases from V and 13 bases from J, with 21 bases between. This CDR3 region has 15 residues. CDR3: CASSQSASGTSPQFF. CDR3 in DNA: TGTGCCAGCAGCCAAAGTGCGAGCGGGACATCCCCCCAGTTCTTC. The full variable domain, its missing parts supplied by reference TRBV14 and TRBJ2-1, is EAGVTQFPSHSVIEKGQTVTLRCDPISGHDNLYWYRRVMGKEIKFLLHFVKESKQDESGMPNNRFLAERTGGTYSTLKVQPAELEDSGVYFCASSQSASGTSPQFFGPGTRLTVL.